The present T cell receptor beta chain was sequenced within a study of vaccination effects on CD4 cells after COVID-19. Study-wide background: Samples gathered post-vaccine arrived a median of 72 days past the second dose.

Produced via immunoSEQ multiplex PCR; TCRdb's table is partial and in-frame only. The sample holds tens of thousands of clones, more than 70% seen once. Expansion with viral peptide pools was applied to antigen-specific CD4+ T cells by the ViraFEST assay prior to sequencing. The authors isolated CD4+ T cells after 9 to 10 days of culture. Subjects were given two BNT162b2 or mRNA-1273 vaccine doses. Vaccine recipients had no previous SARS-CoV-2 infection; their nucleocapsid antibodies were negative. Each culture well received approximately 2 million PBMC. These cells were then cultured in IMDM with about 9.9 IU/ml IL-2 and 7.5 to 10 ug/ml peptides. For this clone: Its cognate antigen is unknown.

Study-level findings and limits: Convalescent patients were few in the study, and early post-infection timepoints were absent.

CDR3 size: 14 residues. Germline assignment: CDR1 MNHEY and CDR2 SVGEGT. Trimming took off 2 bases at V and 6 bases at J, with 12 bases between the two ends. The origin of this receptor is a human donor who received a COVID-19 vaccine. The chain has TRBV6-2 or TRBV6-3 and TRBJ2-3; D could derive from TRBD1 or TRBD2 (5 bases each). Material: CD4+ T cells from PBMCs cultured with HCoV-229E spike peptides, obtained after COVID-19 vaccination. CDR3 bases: TGTGCCAGCAGTTACAGAACCGAGGGGGATACGCAGTATTTT. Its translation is CASSYRTEGDTQYF.